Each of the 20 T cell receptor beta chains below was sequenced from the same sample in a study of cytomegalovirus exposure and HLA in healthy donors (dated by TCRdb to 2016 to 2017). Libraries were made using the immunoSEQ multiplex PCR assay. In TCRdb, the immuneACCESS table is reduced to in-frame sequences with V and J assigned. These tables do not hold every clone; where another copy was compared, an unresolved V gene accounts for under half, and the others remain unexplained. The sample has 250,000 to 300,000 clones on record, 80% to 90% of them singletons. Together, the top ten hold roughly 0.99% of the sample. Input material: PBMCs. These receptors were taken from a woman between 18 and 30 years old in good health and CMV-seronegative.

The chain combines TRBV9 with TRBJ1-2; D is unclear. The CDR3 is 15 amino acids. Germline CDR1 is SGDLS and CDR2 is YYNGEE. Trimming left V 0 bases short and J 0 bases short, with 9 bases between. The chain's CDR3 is CASSVGQDTNYGYTF. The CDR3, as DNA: TGTGCCAGCAGCGTAGGACAAGATACTAACTATGGCTACACCTTC.

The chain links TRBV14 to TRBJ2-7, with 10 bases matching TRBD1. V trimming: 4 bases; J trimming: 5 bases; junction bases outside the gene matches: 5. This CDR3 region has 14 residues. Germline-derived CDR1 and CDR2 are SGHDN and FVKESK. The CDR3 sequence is CASSRGTGADEQYF. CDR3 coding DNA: TGTGCCAGCAGCCGGGGGACAGGGGCTGACGAGCAGTACTTC. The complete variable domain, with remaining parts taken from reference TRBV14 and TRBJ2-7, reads EAGVTQFPSHSVIEKGQTVTLRCDPISGHDNLYWYRRVMGKEIKFLLHFVKESKQDESGMPNNRFLAERTGGTYSTLKVQPAELEDSGVYFCASSRGTGADEQYFGPGTRLTVT.

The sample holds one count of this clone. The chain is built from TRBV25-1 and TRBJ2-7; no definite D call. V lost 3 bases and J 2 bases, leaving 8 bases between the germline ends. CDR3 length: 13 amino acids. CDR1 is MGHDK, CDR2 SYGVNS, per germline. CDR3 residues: CASSDTTPYEQYF. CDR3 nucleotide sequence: TGTGCCAGCAGTGATACAACCCCCTACGAGCAGTACTTC.

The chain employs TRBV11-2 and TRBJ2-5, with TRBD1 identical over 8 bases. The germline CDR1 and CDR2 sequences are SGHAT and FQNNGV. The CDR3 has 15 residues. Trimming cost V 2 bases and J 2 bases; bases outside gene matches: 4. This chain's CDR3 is CASSLTGQVQETQYF. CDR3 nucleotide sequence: TGTGCCAGCAGCTTAACGGGACAGGTTCAAGAGACCCAGTACTTC.

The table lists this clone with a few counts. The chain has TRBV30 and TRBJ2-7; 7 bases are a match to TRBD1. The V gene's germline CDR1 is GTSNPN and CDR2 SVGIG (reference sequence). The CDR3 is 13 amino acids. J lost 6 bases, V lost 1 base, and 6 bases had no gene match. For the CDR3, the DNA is TGTGCCTGGAGTGAAACAGGGGTGGCCGAGCAGTACTTC. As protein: CAWSETGVAEQYF.

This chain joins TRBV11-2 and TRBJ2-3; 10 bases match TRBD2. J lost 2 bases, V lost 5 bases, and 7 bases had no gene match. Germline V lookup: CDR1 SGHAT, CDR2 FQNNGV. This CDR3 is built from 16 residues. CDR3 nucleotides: TGTGCCAGCAGCCCGGGACTAGCGCGAAACACAGATACGCAGTATTTT. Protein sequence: CASSPGLARNTDTQYF.

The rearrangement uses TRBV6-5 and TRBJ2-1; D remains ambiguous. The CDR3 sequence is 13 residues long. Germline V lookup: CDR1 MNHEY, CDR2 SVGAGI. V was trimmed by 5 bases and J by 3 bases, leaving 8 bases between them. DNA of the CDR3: TGTGCCAGCAGTGAAGCCTTCTACAATGAGCAGTTCTTC. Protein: CASSEAFYNEQFF.

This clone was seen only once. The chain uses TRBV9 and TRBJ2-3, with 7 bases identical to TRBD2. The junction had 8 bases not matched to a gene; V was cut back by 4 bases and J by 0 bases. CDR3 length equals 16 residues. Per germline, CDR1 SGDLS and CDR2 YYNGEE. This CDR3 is CASSLPTSRSTDTQYF. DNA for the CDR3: TGTGCCAGCAGCCTCCCGACTAGCCGTAGCACAGATACGCAGTATTTT.

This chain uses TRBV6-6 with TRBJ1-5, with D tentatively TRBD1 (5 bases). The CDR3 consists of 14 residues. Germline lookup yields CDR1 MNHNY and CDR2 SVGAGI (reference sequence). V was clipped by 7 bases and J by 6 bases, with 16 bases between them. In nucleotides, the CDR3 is TGTGCCAGCAAGCTGGGGTTGGGGCGTCAGCCCCAGCATTTT. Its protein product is CASKLGLGRQPQHF.

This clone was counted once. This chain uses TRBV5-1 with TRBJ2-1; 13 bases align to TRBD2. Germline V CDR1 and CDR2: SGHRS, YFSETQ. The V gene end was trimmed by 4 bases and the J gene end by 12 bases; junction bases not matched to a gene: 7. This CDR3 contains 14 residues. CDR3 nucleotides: TGCGCCAGCAGCCCGGGGACTAGCGGGATGCCGCAGTTCTTC. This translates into CASSPGTSGMPQFF. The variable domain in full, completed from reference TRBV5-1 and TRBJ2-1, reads KAGVTQTPRYLIKTRGQQVTLSCSPISGHRSVSWYQQTPGQGLQFLFEYFSETQRNKGNFPGRFSGRQFSNSRSEMNVSTLELGDSALYLCASSPGTSGMPQFFGPGTRLTVL.

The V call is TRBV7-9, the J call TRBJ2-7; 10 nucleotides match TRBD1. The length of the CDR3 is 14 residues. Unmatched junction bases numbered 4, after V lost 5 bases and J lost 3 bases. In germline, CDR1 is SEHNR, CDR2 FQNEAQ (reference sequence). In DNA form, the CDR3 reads TGTGCCAGCAGCCAAGGGACAGGGGACTACGAGCAGTACTTC. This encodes CASSQGTGDYEQYF.

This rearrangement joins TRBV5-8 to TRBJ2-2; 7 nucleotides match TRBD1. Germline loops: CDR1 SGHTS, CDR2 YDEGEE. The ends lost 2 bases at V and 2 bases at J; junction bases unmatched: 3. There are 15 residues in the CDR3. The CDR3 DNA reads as TGTGCCAGCAGCTTCCGGGACAGCAACACCGGGGAGCTGTTTTTT. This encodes CASSFRDSNTGELFF.

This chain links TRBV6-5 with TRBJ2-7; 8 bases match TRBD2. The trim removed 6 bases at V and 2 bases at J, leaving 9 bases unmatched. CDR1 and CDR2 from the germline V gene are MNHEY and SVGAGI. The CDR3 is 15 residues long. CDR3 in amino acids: CASSSAGTSTYEQYF. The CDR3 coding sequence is TGTGCCAGCAGCTCCGCCGGGACTAGTACCTACGAGCAGTACTTC.

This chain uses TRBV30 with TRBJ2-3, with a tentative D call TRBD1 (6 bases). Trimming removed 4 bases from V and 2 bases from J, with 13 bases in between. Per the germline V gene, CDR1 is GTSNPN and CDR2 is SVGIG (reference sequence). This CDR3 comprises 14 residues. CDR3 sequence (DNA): TGTGCCTGGAAGGTGCAGGGGCCCACAGATACGCAGTATTTT. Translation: CAWKVQGPTDTQYF. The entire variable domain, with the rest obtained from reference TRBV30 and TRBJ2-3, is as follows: SQTIHQWPATLVQPVGSPLSLECTVEGTSNPNLYWYRQAAGRGLQLLFYSVGIGQISSEVPQNLSASRPQDRQFILSSKKLLLSDSGFYLCAWKVQGPTDTQYFGPGTRLTVL.

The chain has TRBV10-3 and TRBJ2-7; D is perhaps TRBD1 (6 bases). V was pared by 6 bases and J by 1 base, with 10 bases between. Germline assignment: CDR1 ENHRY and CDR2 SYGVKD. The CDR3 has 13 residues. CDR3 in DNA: TGTGCCATCAGAGGACAGCTTTCCTACGAGCAGTACTTC. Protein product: CAIRGQLSYEQYF.

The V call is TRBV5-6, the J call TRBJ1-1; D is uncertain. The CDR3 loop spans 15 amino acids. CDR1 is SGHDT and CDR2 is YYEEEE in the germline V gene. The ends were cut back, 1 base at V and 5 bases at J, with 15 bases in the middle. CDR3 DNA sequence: TGTGCCAGCAGCTTGTTTGGGAGAAGTAGGACTGAAGCTTTCTTT. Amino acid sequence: CASSLFGRSRTEAFF.

Written as DNA, the CDR3 is TGCGCCAGCAGCTTGATGGAGGTAGGGGGCGCAGCTTTCTTT. It encodes CASSLMEVGGAAFF. The V and J genes are TRBV5-1 and TRBJ1-1; TRBD1 matches at 7 bases. V lost 1 base, J lost 10 bases, and 10 bases stayed unmatched. The CDR3 runs 14 residues. Germline CDR1 reads SGHRS; CDR2 reads YFSETQ.

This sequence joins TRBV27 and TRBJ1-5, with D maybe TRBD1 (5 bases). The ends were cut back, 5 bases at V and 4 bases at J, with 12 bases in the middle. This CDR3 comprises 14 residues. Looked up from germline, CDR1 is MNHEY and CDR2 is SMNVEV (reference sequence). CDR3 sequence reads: CASSRDLQNQPQHF. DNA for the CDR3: TGTGCCAGCAGTCGGGACTTACAGAATCAGCCCCAGCATTTT.

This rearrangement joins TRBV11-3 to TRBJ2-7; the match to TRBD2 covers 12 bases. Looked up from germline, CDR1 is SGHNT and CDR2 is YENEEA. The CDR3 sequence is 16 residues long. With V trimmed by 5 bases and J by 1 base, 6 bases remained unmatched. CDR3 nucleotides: TGTGCCAGCAGCAGCCGGACTAGCGGGAAATCCTACGAGCAGTACTTC. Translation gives CASSSRTSGKSYEQYF.

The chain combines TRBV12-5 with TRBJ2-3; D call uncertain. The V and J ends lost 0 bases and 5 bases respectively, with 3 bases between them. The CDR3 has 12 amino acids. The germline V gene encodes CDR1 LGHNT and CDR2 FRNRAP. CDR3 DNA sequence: TGTGCTAGTGGTTTGGTTCGAGATACGCAGTATTTT. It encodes CASGLVRDTQYF.